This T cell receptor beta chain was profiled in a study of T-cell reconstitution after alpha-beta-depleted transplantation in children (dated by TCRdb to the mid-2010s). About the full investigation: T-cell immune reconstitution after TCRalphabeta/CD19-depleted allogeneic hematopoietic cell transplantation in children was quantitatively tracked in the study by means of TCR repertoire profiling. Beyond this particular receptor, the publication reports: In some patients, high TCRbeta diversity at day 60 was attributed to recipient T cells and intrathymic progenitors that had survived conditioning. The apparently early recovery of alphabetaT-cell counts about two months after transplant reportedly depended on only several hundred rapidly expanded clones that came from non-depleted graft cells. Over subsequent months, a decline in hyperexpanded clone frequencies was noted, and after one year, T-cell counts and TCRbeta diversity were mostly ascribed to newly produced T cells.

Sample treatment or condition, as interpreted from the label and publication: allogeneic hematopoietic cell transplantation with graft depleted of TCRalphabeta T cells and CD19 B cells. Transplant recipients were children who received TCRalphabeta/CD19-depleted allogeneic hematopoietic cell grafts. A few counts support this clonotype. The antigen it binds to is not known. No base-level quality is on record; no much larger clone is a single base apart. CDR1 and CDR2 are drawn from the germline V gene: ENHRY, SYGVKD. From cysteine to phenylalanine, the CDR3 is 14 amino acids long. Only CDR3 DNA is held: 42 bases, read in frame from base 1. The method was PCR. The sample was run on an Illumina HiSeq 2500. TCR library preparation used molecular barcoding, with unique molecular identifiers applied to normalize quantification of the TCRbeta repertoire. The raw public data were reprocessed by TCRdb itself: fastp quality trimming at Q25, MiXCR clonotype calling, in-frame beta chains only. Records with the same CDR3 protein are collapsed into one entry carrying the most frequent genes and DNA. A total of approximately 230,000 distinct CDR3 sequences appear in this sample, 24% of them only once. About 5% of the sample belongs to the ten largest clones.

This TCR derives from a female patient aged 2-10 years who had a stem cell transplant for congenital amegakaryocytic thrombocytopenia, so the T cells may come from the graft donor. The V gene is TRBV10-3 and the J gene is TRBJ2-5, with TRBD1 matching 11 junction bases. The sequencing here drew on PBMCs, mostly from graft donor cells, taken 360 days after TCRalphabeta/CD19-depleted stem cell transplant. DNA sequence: TGTGGAGTTCGAGGACAGGGGGCTCAAGAGACCCAGTACTTC. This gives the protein CGVRGQGAQETQYF.